The 16 T cell receptor beta chains in this list originate from one sample, sequenced in a study of OX40 agonist ivuxolimab in advanced cancers. Profiled with immunoSEQ multiplex PCR; TCRdb holds only in-frame clones, not every one. The repertoire consists of 35,000 to 45,000 clones, with over 75% occurring once and the leading ten covering approximately 5%. Material: CD4+ or CD8+ T cells sorted from blood, obtained in a trial of the OX40 agonist ivuxolimab. The receptors stem from an adult with an advanced solid tumor such as melanoma, head and neck, liver or kidney cancer.

This chain connects TRBV10-3 to TRBJ1-4; the D is unclear. This CDR3 has 14 residues. Germline V gives CDR1 ENHRY, CDR2 SYGVKD. Between the trimmed V and J ends, which lost 2 bases and 6 bases, there was a span of 10 bases. Written as DNA, the CDR3 is TGTGCCATCAGTGAGATAGGGAGCTATGAAAAACTGTTTTTT. The encoded protein is CAISEIGSYEKLFF.

The chain combines TRBV5-8 with TRBJ1-3; possible D gene TRBD1, 5 bases. Germline loops: CDR1 SGHTS, CDR2 YDEGEE. V lost 0 bases to trimming and J lost 0 bases, with 13 bases between them. There are 17 residues in the CDR3. This CDR3 is CASSLEQAGDSGNTIYF. The CDR3 nucleotides are TGTGCCAGCAGCTTGGAACAGGCGGGGGACTCTGGAAACACCATATATTTT.

This sequence joins TRBV6-4 and TRBJ1-6; the match to TRBD1 covers 8 bases. The CDR3 runs to 15 residues. After removal of 2 bases from V and 7 bases from J, the junction contained 4 bases not matched to a gene. The V gene's germline CDR1 is MRHNA and CDR2 SNTAGT. CDR3 bases: TGTGCCAGCAGTGACCTACAGGGGGGCAATTCACCCCTCCACTTT. Its protein product is CASSDLQGGNSPLHF.

The rearrangement joins TRBV28 to TRBJ1-2, with 11 positions matching TRBD1. The trim removed 5 bases at V and 4 bases at J, leaving 9 bases unmatched. The CDR3 has 16 amino acids. CDR1 and CDR2 from the germline V gene are MDHEN and SYDVKM. CDR3: CASSPGTGGRGYGYTF. In nucleotides, the CDR3 is TGTGCCAGCAGTCCGGGGACAGGGGGACGGGGCTATGGCTACACCTTC.

This rearrangement joins TRBV6-5 to TRBJ1-2; 8 bases map to TRBD1. From germline, CDR1 is MNHEY and CDR2 SVGAGI. The CDR3 runs 13 residues. V lost 0 bases and J lost 8; bases outside the gene matches: 2. CDR3 sequence (DNA): TGTGCCAGCAGTTACTCGGACAGGGACGGCTACACCTTC. It specifies CASSYSDRDGYTF.

The chain is built from TRBV5-1 and TRBJ2-7; D is uncertain. The CDR3 has 13 residues. V shed 3 bases and J shed 5 bases, with 12 bases lying between them. The germline V gene has CDR1 SGHRS and CDR2 YFSETQ. DNA for the CDR3: TGCGCCAGCAGCTCAGTGGAGAGCCACGAGCAGTACTTC. It codes for CASSSVESHEQYF.

The gene calls are TRBV7-8 and TRBJ1-2; 7 positions match TRBD1. Looked up from germline, CDR1 is SGHVS and CDR2 is FQNEAQ. Trimming removed 0 bases from V and 4 bases from J; junction bases left unmatched: 5. The CDR3 consists of 15 residues. The CDR3 DNA follows: TGTGCCAGCAGCTTAGCTCCTGGGACAGCCTATGGCTACACCTTC. Translated, it gives CASSLAPGTAYGYTF.

The V gene is TRBV9, the J gene TRBJ2-2; 12 nucleotides match TRBD2. The trim removed 3 bases at V and 5 bases at J, leaving 17 bases unmatched. Germline CDR1 SGDLS, CDR2 YYNGEE. This CDR3 is 20 amino acids long. CDR3 DNA: TGTGCCAGCAGCGCCGGGGATCTAGCGGGAGGGCCGGAGAGGACCGGGGAGCTGTTTTTT. This codes for CASSAGDLAGGPERTGELFF.

The V gene is TRBV30, the J gene TRBJ2-7; D is possibly TRBD1 (5 bases). Germline CDR1 is GTSNPN and CDR2 is SVGIG (reference sequence). This CDR3 comprises 14 residues. Between the trimmed V and J ends, which lost 2 bases and 4 bases, there was a span of 15 bases. The CDR3 bases are TGTGCCTGGAGTATGGACACCAGTGTTTACGAGCAGTACTTC. It is translated as CAWSMDTSVYEQYF.

The chain uses TRBV7-2 and TRBJ2-7, with 8 bases lining up with TRBD1. The CDR3 is 14 amino acids. The germline CDR1 and CDR2 sequences are SGHTA and FQGNSA. V shed 5 bases, J shed 2 bases, and the junction held 5 bases outside the gene matches. The CDR3 region has the DNA TGTGCCAGCAGCCTACGGACAGGGCCCTACGAGCAGTACTTC. The encoded protein is CASSLRTGPYEQYF.

The J gene is TRBJ2-7, the V gene TRBV18; D is unresolved. CDR3 size: 11 residues. V lost 5 bases and J lost 4, with 6 bases in between. Germline-derived CDR1 and CDR2 are KGHSH and LQKENI. The CDR3 sequence is CASSAEYEQYF. The CDR3 DNA sequence: TGTGCCAGCTCAGCAGAATACGAGCAGTACTTC.

The rearrangement uses TRBV19 and TRBJ2-5; 12 nucleotides match TRBD1. CDR3 length equals 16 residues. Germline lookup yields CDR1 LNHDA and CDR2 SQIVND (reference sequence). The junction had 7 bases not matched to a gene; V was cut back by 3 bases and J by 5 bases. The CDR3 here is CASSIGDRGPLETQYF. The CDR3 bases are TGTGCCAGTAGTATTGGGGACAGGGGGCCTTTGGAGACCCAGTACTTC.

The V and J genes are TRBV7-3 and TRBJ2-1; 10 nucleotides match TRBD1. The CDR3 spans 15 residues. The trim removed 4 bases at V and 4 bases at J, leaving 4 bases unmatched. The germline V gene has CDR1 SGHTA and CDR2 FQGTGA. The CDR3, as DNA: TGTGCCAGCAGCTCCAGACAGGGGGCTTACAATGAGCAGTTCTTC. Its protein product is CASSSRQGAYNEQFF.

The chain couples TRBV19 to TRBJ1-5; maybe TRBD1 (6 bases). CDR1 and CDR2 from the germline V gene are LNHDA and SQIVND (reference sequence). CDR3 length: 14 amino acids. Trimming stripped 3 bases from V and 5 bases from J, with 11 bases between. In DNA form, the CDR3 reads TGTGCCAGTAGTATCAGGGGACCCCATCAGCCCCAGCATTTT. It is translated as CASSIRGPHQPQHF.

This chain links TRBV7-3 with TRBJ2-2, with TRBD1 matching over 7 bases. CDR1 is SGHTA, CDR2 FQGTGA, per germline. The CDR3 is 17 residues long. With V trimmed by 5 bases and J by 0 bases, 9 bases remained unmatched. In DNA form, the CDR3 reads TGTGCCAGCAGCCCGAACCGGGACAGTGCGAACACCGGGGAGCTGTTTTTT. Translation: CASSPNRDSANTGELFF.

The chain combines TRBV5-1 with TRBJ2-3; maybe TRBD1 (5 bases). Trimming pared 1 base from V and 1 base from J, leaving 10 bases between. Germline V gene sequence: CDR1 SGHRS, CDR2 YFSETQ. The CDR3 runs to 15 residues. Here the CDR3 reads CASSLQGVGTDTQYF. The DNA of the CDR3 is TGCGCCAGCAGCTTGCAGGGTGTAGGCACAGATACGCAGTATTTT. Full variable domain (missing parts from reference TRBV5-1 and TRBJ2-3): KAGVTQTPRYLIKTRGQQVTLSCSPISGHRSVSWYQQTPGQGLQFLFEYFSETQRNKGNFPGRFSGRQFSNSRSEMNVSTLELGDSALYLCASSLQGVGTDTQYFGPGTRLTVL.